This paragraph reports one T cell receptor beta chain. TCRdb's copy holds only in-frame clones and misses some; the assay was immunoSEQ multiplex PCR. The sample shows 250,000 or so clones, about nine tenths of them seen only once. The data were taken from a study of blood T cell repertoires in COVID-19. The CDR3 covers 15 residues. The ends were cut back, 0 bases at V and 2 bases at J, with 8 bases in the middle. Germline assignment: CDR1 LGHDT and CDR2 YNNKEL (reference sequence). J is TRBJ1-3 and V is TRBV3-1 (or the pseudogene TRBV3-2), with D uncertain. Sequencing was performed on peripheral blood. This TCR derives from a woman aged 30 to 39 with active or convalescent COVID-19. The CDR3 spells CASSQDGLAGNTIYF. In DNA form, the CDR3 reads TGTGCCAGCAGCCAAGACGGACTGGCTGGAAACACCATATATTTT.